This is a list of T cell receptor beta chains from one sample in a study of blood T cell repertoires in COVID-19. Sequencing used immunoSEQ multiplex PCR; TCRdb keeps in-frame clones, though not all of them. The repertoire holds roughly 130,000 clones, with approximately 84% as singletons. The sequenced sample was peripheral blood. Receptors originate from a woman in her twenties or thirties who had recovered from COVID-19. Both conserved end residues are part of each CDR3. A D gene is named only where the DNA matches it firmly. Only part of the rows carry a size: once, few, many, or a class if the clone is expanded.

size,D,V,J,CDR3,DNA
NA,NA,TRBV2,TRBJ2-1,CASSDNRDSIEQFF,TGTGCCAGCAGTGACAACAGGGATAGTATTGAGCAGTTCTTC
NA,TRBD2,TRBV6-5,TRBJ2-7,CASSYGEGTYEQYF,TGTGCCAGCAGTTACGGGGAGGGCACCTACGAGCAGTACTTC
once,NA,TRBV2,TRBJ2-7,CASSAGPTLGYF,TGTGCCAGCAGTGCAGGCCCGACGCTTGGCTACTTC
NA,TRBD1,TRBV29-1,TRBJ2-7,CSVDAGGDEQYF,TGCAGCGTTGATGCAGGGGGCGACGAGCAGTACTTC
NA,NA,TRBV19,TRBJ2-7,CASSLREVGEQYF,TGTGCCAGTAGTTTGAGGGAAGTAGGGGAGCAGTACTTC
NA,NA,TRBV29-1,TRBJ1-1,CSVFSSNRVWAFF,TGCAGCGTTTTCTCTTCCAACAGGGTTTGGGCTTTCTTT
NA,NA,TRBV6-2/TRBV6-3,TRBJ2-5,CASSDPRGSKETQYF,TGTGCCAGCAGTGATCCCCGAGGATCTAAAGAGACCCAGTACTTC
few,TRBD2,TRBV3-1/TRBV3-2,TRBJ2-2,CASSQVRERRGELFF,TGTGCCAGCAGTCAAGTGCGGGAGAGGCGGGGGGAGCTGTTTTTT
NA,NA,TRBV5-1,TRBJ2-7,CASSLIAELYEQYF,TGCGCCAGCAGCTTGATAGCGGAACTTTACGAGCAGTACTTC
NA,NA,TRBV7-2,TRBJ2-1,CASSLNSVGEQFF,TGTGCCAGCAGCTTAAATAGCGTCGGTGAGCAGTTCTTC
NA,TRBD1,TRBV5-5,TRBJ2-7,CASSSRTGKMLMLDEQYF,TGTGCCAGCAGCTCCCGGACAGGGAAGATGTTGATGCTGGACGAGCAGTACTTC
NA,TRBD1,TRBV7-8,TRBJ1-3,CASSFAQGAGGNTIYF,TGTGCCAGCAGCTTCGCACAGGGGGCTGGAGGAAACACCATATATTTT
NA,TRBD1,TRBV20-1,TRBJ2-7,CSASYQKLGQDPYEQYF,TGCAGTGCTAGTTATCAGAAACTAGGACAGGATCCCTACGAGCAGTACTTC
NA,NA,TRBV10-2,TRBJ1-5,CASSKQPENQPQHF,TGCGCCAGCAGTAAACAGCCCGAAAATCAGCCCCAGCATTTT
NA,TRBD2,TRBV6-5,TRBJ2-7,CASASGTLPHEQYF,TGTGCCAGTGCGAGCGGGACCCTACCCCACGAGCAGTACTTC
NA,TRBD2,TRBV11-3,TRBJ2-1,CASSTSGTSGRNEQFF,TGTGCCAGCAGCACCTCCGGGACTAGCGGGAGGAATGAGCAGTTCTTC